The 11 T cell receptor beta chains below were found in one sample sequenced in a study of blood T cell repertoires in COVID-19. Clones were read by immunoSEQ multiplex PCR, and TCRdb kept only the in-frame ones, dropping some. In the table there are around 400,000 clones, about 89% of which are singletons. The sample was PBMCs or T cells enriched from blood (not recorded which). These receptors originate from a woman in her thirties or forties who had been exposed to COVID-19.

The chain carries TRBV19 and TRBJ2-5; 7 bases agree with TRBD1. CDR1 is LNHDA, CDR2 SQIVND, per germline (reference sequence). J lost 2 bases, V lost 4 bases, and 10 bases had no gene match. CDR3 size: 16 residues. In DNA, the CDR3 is TGTGCCAGTAGTAAATATGAACAGGGGCGGCAAGAGACCCAGTACTTC. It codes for CASSKYEQGRQETQYF. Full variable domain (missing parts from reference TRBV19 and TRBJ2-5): DGGITQSPKYLFRKEGQNVTLSCEQNLNHDAMYWYRQDPGQGLRLIYYSQIVNDFQKGDIAEGYSVSREKKESFPLTVTSAQKNPTAFYLCASSKYEQGRQETQYFGPGTRLLVL.

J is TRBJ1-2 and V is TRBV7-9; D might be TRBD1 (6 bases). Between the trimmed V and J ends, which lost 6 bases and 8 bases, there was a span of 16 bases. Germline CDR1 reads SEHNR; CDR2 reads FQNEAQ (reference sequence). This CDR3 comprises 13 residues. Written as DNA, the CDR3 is TGTGCCAGCAGTTTGGACAGTCCAGGAGGCTACACCTTC. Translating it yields CASSLDSPGGYTF.

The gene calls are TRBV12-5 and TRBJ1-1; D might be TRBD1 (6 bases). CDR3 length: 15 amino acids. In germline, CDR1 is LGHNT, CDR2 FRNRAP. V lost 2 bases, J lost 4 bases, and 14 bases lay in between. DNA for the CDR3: TGTGCTAGTGGTTTGACCACAGGGCGGAGCACTGAAGCTTTCTTT. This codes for CASGLTTGRSTEAFF.

The CDR3 DNA reads TGTGCTAGTGGTTTGGCGGCAGGGGGCAGAGGGGACATTCAGTACTTC. Translating it yields CASGLAAGGRGDIQYF. The chain has TRBV12-5 and TRBJ2-4; 8 nucleotides agree with TRBD1. Unmatched junction bases numbered 10, after V lost 1 base and J lost 8 bases. CDR3 length equals 16 residues. In germline, CDR1 is LGHNT, CDR2 FRNRAP.

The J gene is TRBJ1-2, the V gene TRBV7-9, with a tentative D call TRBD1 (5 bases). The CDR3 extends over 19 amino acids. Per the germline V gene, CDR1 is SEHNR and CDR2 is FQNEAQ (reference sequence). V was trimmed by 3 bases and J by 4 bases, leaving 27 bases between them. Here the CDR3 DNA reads TGTGCCAGCAGCTTTCTTCTGACGTATACAGGTCAGGGTATCTATGGCTACACCTTC. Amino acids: CASSFLLTYTGQGIYGYTF.

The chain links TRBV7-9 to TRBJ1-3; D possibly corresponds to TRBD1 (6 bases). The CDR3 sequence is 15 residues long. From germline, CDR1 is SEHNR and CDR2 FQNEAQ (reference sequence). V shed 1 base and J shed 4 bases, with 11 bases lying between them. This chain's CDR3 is CASSLVPGTGNTIYF. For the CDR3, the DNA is TGTGCCAGCAGCTTAGTCCCAGGGACAGGAAACACCATATATTTT.

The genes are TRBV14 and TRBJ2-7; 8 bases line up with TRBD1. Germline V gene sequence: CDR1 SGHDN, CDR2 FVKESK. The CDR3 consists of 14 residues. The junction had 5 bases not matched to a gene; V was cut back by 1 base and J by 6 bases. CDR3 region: CASSQGDRMGEQYF. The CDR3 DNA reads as TGTGCCAGCAGCCAAGGGGACAGGATGGGCGAGCAGTACTTC.

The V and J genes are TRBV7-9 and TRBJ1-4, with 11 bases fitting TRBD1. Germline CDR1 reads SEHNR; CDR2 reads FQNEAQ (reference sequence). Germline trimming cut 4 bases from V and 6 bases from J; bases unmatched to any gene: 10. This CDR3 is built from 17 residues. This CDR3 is CASSSGTGGRGYEKLFF. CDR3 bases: TGTGCCAGCAGCTCCGGGACAGGGGGTCGGGGTTATGAAAAACTGTTTTTT.

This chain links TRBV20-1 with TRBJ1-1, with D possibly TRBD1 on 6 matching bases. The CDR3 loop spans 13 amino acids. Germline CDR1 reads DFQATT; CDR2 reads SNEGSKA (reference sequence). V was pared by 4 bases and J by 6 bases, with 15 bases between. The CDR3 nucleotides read TGCAGTGCTAATGATCGGGGGGGCCCTGAAGCTTTCTTT. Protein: CSANDRGGPEAFF.

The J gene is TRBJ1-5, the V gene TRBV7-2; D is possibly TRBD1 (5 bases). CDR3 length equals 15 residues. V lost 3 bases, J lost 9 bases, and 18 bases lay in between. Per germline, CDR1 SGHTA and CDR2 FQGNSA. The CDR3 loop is CASSFDLNRPRPQHF. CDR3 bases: TGTGCCAGCAGCTTTGATCTTAACAGGCCTCGGCCCCAGCATTTT.

The CDR3 DNA reads as TGTGCCATCAGTGAGTACCCCGGAGCGGCCAAAAACATTCAGTACTTC. Its protein is CAISEYPGAAKNIQYF. The chain uses TRBV10-3 and TRBJ2-4; D gene uncertain. The CDR3 spans 16 residues. Per the germline V gene, CDR1 is ENHRY and CDR2 is SYGVKD. Trimming cost V 1 base and J 1 base, with 11 bases left between them.